Listed here is a single T cell receptor (beta chain). The germline V gene encodes CDR1 SEHNR and CDR2 FQNEAQ (reference sequence). CDR3 size: 15 residues. With 4 bases clipped from V and 6 bases from J, the junction kept 6 bases outside the gene matches. Per the original data handling: Estimation of nucleated cell counts relied on the amplification of reference gene primers. Measured with immunoSEQ multiplex PCR; TCRdb has only the in-frame clones, and not every one. V, J and clone size reflect that table, while D and trimming were determined from the DNA. Found here are 150,000 to 200,000 clones, over 75% of them singletons; the top ten hold 2.5% to 3.5%. This sample was taken from a study of blood T cell repertoires in COVID-19. Study at large: COVID-19 samples, acute and convalescent, were from the United States, Italy and Spain. The cDNA or gDNA used as material had been derived from T cells, B-cell-depleted T cells, or PBMCs.

The clonotype originates from an elderly woman with active or convalescent COVID-19. The chain uses TRBV7-9 and TRBJ1-1; 12 bases are shared with TRBD1. Sequencing used peripheral blood. This chain's CDR3 is CASSWGTGGNAEAFF. The CDR3 nucleotides read TGTGCCAGCAGCTGGGGGACAGGGGGCAACGCTGAAGCTTTCTTT.